This T cell receptor beta chain was recovered during a study of blood T cell repertoires in COVID-19. V was shortened by 5 bases and J by 2 bases, with 13 bases between the two germline ends. The CDR3 runs to 14 residues. From germline, CDR1 is SNHLY and CDR2 FYNNEI. Assay: immunoSEQ multiplex PCR; the TCRdb copy retains only in-frame clones and omits some. The sample lists some 140,000 clones, about four fifths seen once, with 3% in the top ten. The chain uses TRBV2 and TRBJ2-7; D may be TRBD2 (6 bases). The clonotype was recovered from a woman of 80 years or more with acute or convalescent COVID-19. Sample: peripheral blood. The CDR3: CASSYQAGPYEQYF. The DNA for the CDR3 is TGTGCCAGCAGTTATCAAGCGGGTCCCTACGAGCAGTACTTC.